Below, one T cell receptor (beta chain) is given with its context. Its ends do not fully match the called genes, so a read error is possible. cDNA specific to TCR beta was made from 500 ng of total RNA, with a constant-region primer employed for priming. Slightly modified ARM-PCR, run as three nested multiplex PCR rounds, produced the TCR beta libraries. Investigators reported that the first two PCR rounds, at roughly 10 cycles each, used TRBV1-TRBV30 forward primers with a C-beta reverse primer. TCRdb re-called the multiplex PCR reads with MiXCR, one entry per CDR3 protein. In the table there are more than 70,000 distinct CDR3 sequences, 55% to 85% of which are singletons. These data belong to a study of tumor-infiltrating lymphocytes in primary liver carcinoma. Germline V gives CDR1 SGHKS, CDR2 YYEKEE (reference sequence). The CDR3 is made up of 12 amino acids. The study co-extracted DNA and RNA from around 20-30 mg of unsorted bulk tissue.

The V call is TRBV5-5, the J call TRBJ1-1; D remains unclear. The sequencing sample was made of liver tumor tissue from sampling region 1. Specified subset: tumor region T1, superior pole. The TCR originated in a man in his forties or fifties with primary liver carcinoma and hepatitis B virus infection. The CDR3 DNA follows: TGTGCGAGCAGCGGGAGGGAAACTGAAGCTTTCTTT. It encodes CASSGRETEAFF.